This TCR beta chain derives from a study of control samples from healthy donors and cancer patients. Sequencing used immunoSEQ multiplex PCR; TCRdb keeps in-frame clones, though not all of them. The data contain over 100,000 clones, about 88% of them seen just once; the ten biggest clones take up about 3.2%. The table lists this clone with a count of one. The CDR3 contains 14 residues. V dropped 7 bases and J dropped 7 bases, with 19 bases sitting between them. The germline gives CDR1 MDHEN, CDR2 SYDVKM. The rearrangement uses TRBV28 and TRBJ1-2; D might be TRBD1 (6 bases). Sequencing was carried out using blood. This receptor was obtained from a man aged 50 to 59 in good health. CDR3 sequence: CASKFGGAVSGYTF. The CDR3, as DNA: TGTGCCAGCAAATTTGGGGGGGCGGTCAGTGGCTACACCTTC.